What follows are 17 T cell receptor beta chains derived from one specimen sequenced in a study of memory CD4+ T cells and cytomegalovirus serostatus. Produced via immunoSEQ multiplex PCR; TCRdb's table is partial and in-frame only. The top ten hold roughly 6.5% of the sample, which has 35,000 to 50,000 clones, over 65% seen once. Single viable CD3+CD4+CD8-CD45RO+ cells were sorted as the memory CD4+ T cells. The sample comprised memory CD4+ T cells from blood. The receptors stem from an adult in good health and CMV-seronegative.

CDR3 DNA sequence: TGTGCCAGTAGTACCCAATCCTCAGGCAGGGAGACCCAGTACTTC. Encoded protein: CASSTQSSGRETQYF. V usage is TRBV19 and J usage is TRBJ2-5; no firm D call. Trimming pared 4 bases from V and 5 bases from J, leaving 17 bases between. Germline V gene lookup returns CDR1 LNHDA and CDR2 SQIVND (reference sequence). The CDR3 sequence is 15 residues long.

The chain is built from TRBV18 and TRBJ2-2; tentative D call: TRBD1 (5 bases). Trimming stripped 2 bases from V and 6 bases from J, with 16 bases between. This CDR3 is built from 16 residues. CDR1 is KGHSH, CDR2 LQKENI, per germline. CDR3 region: CASSPGQDTRAGELFF. CDR3 DNA sequence: TGTGCCAGCTCACCAGGGCAGGACACCCGGGCCGGGGAGCTGTTTTTT.

The V call is TRBV7-2, the J call TRBJ2-1; the match to TRBD2 covers 13 bases. Germline-derived CDR1 and CDR2 are SGHTA and FQGNSA. CDR3 length equals 15 residues. The V segment lost 5 bases and the J segment 7 bases; nucleotides outside the gene matches: 5. In DNA form, the CDR3 reads TGTGCCAGCAGCACCTTGGGACTAGCGGGGAATGAGCAGTTCTTC. Amino acids: CASSTLGLAGNEQFF.

The chain joins TRBV7-9 to TRBJ1-6; TRBD1 matches at 9 bases. The junction had 15 bases not matched to a gene; V was cut back by 2 bases and J by 7 bases. The germline V gene has CDR1 SEHNR and CDR2 FQNEAQ (reference sequence). There are 19 residues in the CDR3. The CDR3 nucleotides read TGTGCCAGCAGCTTAAGTTCGGGTGGGACAGGGAGCAAGAATTCACCCCTCCACTTT. Its translation is CASSLSSGGTGSKNSPLHF.

The rearrangement links TRBV19 to TRBJ1-3, with D perhaps TRBD1 (6 bases). This CDR3 is built from 16 residues. CDR1 is LNHDA and CDR2 is SQIVND in the germline V gene (reference sequence). V lost 6 bases and J 4 bases, leaving 19 bases between the germline ends. The chain's CDR3 is CASSPTARGAGNTIYF. DNA for the CDR3: TGTGCCAGTAGCCCTACCGCAAGGGGGGCCGGAAACACCATATATTTT.

The CDR3 DNA follows: TGTGCCAGCAGTTTAGGGTGGGGACCCCGCTACGACTATGGCGAGCAGTACTTC. Amino acid sequence: CASSLGWGPRYDYGEQYF. This chain uses TRBV28 with TRBJ2-7; D possibly uses TRBD1 or TRBD2 (5 bases each). Trimming took 2 bases from V and 6 from J, leaving 26 bases between them. Germline V lookup: CDR1 MDHEN, CDR2 SYDVKM. The CDR3 length is 18 residues. The full variable domain, in which reference TRBV28 and TRBJ2-7 provide the parts outside the CDR3, is DVKVTQSSRYLVKRTGEKVFLECVQDMDHENMFWYRQDPGLGLRLIYFSYDVKMKEKGDIPEGYSVSREKKERFSLILESASTNQTSMYLCASSLGWGPRYDYGEQYFGPGTRLTVT.

The V gene is TRBV19, the J gene TRBJ1-5; 7 bases agree with TRBD1. This CDR3 region has 15 residues. The germline V gene has CDR1 LNHDA and CDR2 SQIVND (reference sequence). V shed 5 bases, J shed 6 bases, and the junction held 10 bases outside the gene matches. The CDR3 spells CASSLSTGARQPQHF. DNA for the CDR3: TGTGCCAGTAGTTTGAGTACAGGGGCCCGTCAGCCCCAGCATTTT.

This clone was picked up a small number of times. This chain joins TRBV7-2 and TRBJ2-5; perhaps D is TRBD1 or TRBD2 (5 bases each). Trimming removed 0 bases from V and 5 bases from J, with 10 bases in between. Germline-derived CDR1 and CDR2 are SGHTA and FQGNSA. The CDR3 runs 14 residues. The CDR3, as DNA: TGTGCCAGCAGCTTAGCGGGGGTTGCGGAGACCCAGTACTTC. Protein sequence: CASSLAGVAETQYF.

This clone appeared a few times. The chain is built from TRBV2 and TRBJ1-5; D is ambiguous. CDR1 and CDR2 (germline): SNHLY, FYNNEI. The ends were cut back, 3 bases at V and 0 bases at J, with 0 bases in the middle. The CDR3 length is 12 residues. The CDR3 is CASSDSNQPQHF. Here the CDR3 DNA reads TGTGCCAGCAGTGATAGCAATCAGCCCCAGCATTTT.

The gene calls are TRBV4-3 and TRBJ1-2, with D unclear. Germline CDR1 is LGHNA and CDR2 is YSLEER. Deletions cut 0 bases from V and 0 bases from J, with 8 bases between. This CDR3 has 15 residues. DNA for the CDR3: TGCGCCAGCAGCCAAGAGCCGAACACTAACTATGGCTACACCTTC. Protein product: CASSQEPNTNYGYTF.

CDR3 in DNA: TGCGCCAGCAGTGAGGAGTGGACTGAAGCTTTCTTT. Amino acids: CASSEEWTEAFF. The chain is built from TRBV10-2 and TRBJ1-1; D unclear. The ends were cut back, 2 bases at V and 5 bases at J, with 6 bases in the middle. Germline V gene lookup returns CDR1 WSHSY and CDR2 SAAADI. The CDR3 runs 12 residues.

The CDR3 reads CASSFQHPSEQYF. The CDR3 region has the DNA TGTGCCAGCAGCTTCCAACATCCCTCCGAGCAGTACTTC. The chain recombines TRBV7-8 with TRBJ2-7, with D unresolved. The CDR3 loop spans 13 amino acids. Trimming cost V 3 bases and J 6 bases, with 12 bases left between them. Germline assignment: CDR1 SGHVS and CDR2 FQNEAQ.

CDR3 protein: CAWSQQGAVEQFF. The DNA for the CDR3 is TGTGCCTGGAGTCAACAGGGGGCGGTTGAGCAGTTCTTC. The chain has TRBV30 and TRBJ2-1; 9 nucleotides match TRBD1. Germline assignment: CDR1 GTSNPN and CDR2 SVGIG (reference sequence). J lost 9 bases, V lost 2 bases, and 5 bases had no gene match. This CDR3 has 13 amino acids. The full variable domain, in which reference TRBV30 and TRBJ2-1 provide the parts outside the CDR3, is SQTIHQWPATLVQPVGSPLSLECTVEGTSNPNLYWYRQAAGRGLQLLFYSVGIGQISSEVPQNLSASRPQDRQFILSSKKLLLSDSGFYLCAWSQQGAVEQFFGPGTRLTVL.

This CDR3 reads CASSLGGSGNEQFF. CDR3 nucleotide sequence: TGTGCCAGCAGCTTAGGCGGGAGCGGGAATGAGCAGTTCTTC. This chain links TRBV7-8 with TRBJ2-1; TRBD2 agrees at 7 bases. Germline V gene data show CDR1 as SGHVS and CDR2 as FQNEAQ. The V and J ends lost 1 base and 7 bases, in that order; junction bases with no gene match: 4. This CDR3 is 14 amino acids long.

This clone turned up a few times. This chain joins TRBV4-3 and TRBJ2-1, with 10 bases lining up with TRBD1. V shed 3 bases, J shed 3 bases, and the junction held 5 bases outside the gene matches. CDR1 is LGHNA and CDR2 is YSLEER in the germline V gene. The length of the CDR3 is 16 residues. This CDR3 reads CASSQGTGAYYNEQFF. The CDR3 nucleotides read TGCGCCAGCAGCCAGGGGACAGGGGCTTACTACAATGAGCAGTTCTTC.

The chain carries TRBV6-5 and TRBJ1-2; D is unresolved. The germline V gene has CDR1 MNHEY and CDR2 SVGAGI. The CDR3 is made up of 12 amino acids. Trimming cost V 6 bases and J 4 bases, with 9 bases left between them. In DNA, the CDR3 is TGTGCCAGCAGCAACGGAGGCTATGGCTACACCTTC. Its protein is CASSNGGYGYTF.

The chain is built from TRBV29-1 and TRBJ1-4; D perhaps matches TRBD1 (5 bases). Trimming removed 4 bases at V and 4 bases at J, with 10 bases between. The CDR3 runs to 13 residues. Per the germline V gene, CDR1 is SQVTM and CDR2 is ANQGSEA. The CDR3 region has the DNA TGCAGCGTTGCTAAGCAGGGTAATGAAAAACTGTTTTTT. Protein: CSVAKQGNEKLFF. Combining the CDR3 with reference TRBV29-1 and TRBJ1-4 gives the whole variable domain SAVISQKPSRDICQRGTSLTIQCQVDSQVTMMFWYRQQPGQSLTLIATANQGSEATYESGFVIDKFPISRPNLTFSTLTVSNMSPEDSSIYLCSVAKQGNEKLFFGSGTQLSVL.